The 15 T cell receptor beta chains in this list originate from one sample, sequenced in a study of blood T cell repertoires in COVID-19. Clones were read by immunoSEQ multiplex PCR, and TCRdb kept only the in-frame ones, dropping some. The data show 95,000 to 150,000 clones, more than 70% seen once. Sequencing was done on a sample of peripheral blood. The receptors were sampled from an elderly woman with COVID-19, enrolled during active disease.

The chain carries TRBV5-4 and TRBJ2-1, with 8 nucleotides matching TRBD2. V lost 2 bases, J lost 8 bases, and 6 bases stayed unmatched. This CDR3 region has 14 residues. The germline gives CDR1 SGHNT, CDR2 YYREEE (reference sequence). CDR3 region: CASSFERESYEQFF. In DNA form, the CDR3 reads TGTGCCAGCAGCTTTGAGCGGGAGAGCTATGAGCAGTTCTTC.

The V gene is TRBV6-5, the J gene TRBJ1-2, with 11 bases identical to TRBD1. Per the germline V gene, CDR1 is MNHEY and CDR2 is SVGAGI. The CDR3 spans 15 residues. Losses at the gene ends were 4 bases for V and 3 bases for J; bases not matched to a gene: 4. This CDR3 reads CASSSKDRGHYGYTF. Written as DNA, the CDR3 is TGTGCCAGCAGTTCGAAGGACAGGGGGCACTATGGCTACACCTTC.

V gene TRBV27 combines with J gene TRBJ2-4, with 9 positions matching TRBD1. J was trimmed by 4 bases and V by 5 bases; bases with no gene match: 9. The length of the CDR3 is 16 residues. Germline CDR1 and CDR2: MNHEY and SMNVEV (reference sequence). CDR3 protein: CASSPLPGQGKNIQYF. The CDR3 coding sequence is TGTGCCAGCAGTCCCCTCCCGGGACAGGGTAAAAACATTCAGTACTTC.

The genes are TRBV9 and TRBJ1-1, with 7 bases identical to TRBD1. The germline CDR1 and CDR2 sequences are SGDLS and YYNGEE. V was clipped by 3 bases and J by 5 bases; unmatched bases: 10. The length of the CDR3 is 15 residues. CDR3 residues: CASSEGSGTVTEAFF. The CDR3 DNA follows: TGTGCCAGCAGCGAGGGCTCCGGGACAGTGACTGAAGCTTTCTTT.

The chain links TRBV28 to TRBJ1-2; tentatively, D is TRBD1 (6 bases). Trimming stripped 5 bases from V and 4 bases from J, with 8 bases between. The CDR3 is 12 residues long. Germline V gene sequence: CDR1 MDHEN, CDR2 SYDVKM. The CDR3 DNA sequence: TGTGCCAGCAGTGGACAGTTCTATGGCTACACCTTC. Translation: CASSGQFYGYTF.

The chain has TRBV5-6 and TRBJ2-1; tentatively, D is TRBD2 (6 bases). CDR1 and CDR2 from the germline V gene are SGHDT and YYEEEE. The ends were cut back, 3 bases at V and 9 bases at J, with 22 bases in the middle. This CDR3 region has 16 residues. Written as DNA, the CDR3 is TGTGCCAGCAGCTACGGGGACTTAGCAATTACTCTTGAGCAGTTCTTC. Residues: CASSYGDLAITLEQFF.

Remarks on this clone: At one boundary the junction diverges from the germline segment, which might be a read error. The genes are TRBV6-1 and TRBJ2-1, with 9 nucleotides matching TRBD2. The germline CDR1 and CDR2 sequences are MNHNS and SASEGT. This CDR3 region has 16 residues. The CDR3 region is CASREGLATRYNEQFF. The DNA of the CDR3 is TGTGCCAGCAGAGAAGGACTAGCGACCCGCTACAATGAGCAGTTCTTC.

The V and J genes are TRBV9 and TRBJ2-1; TRBD2 aligns across 7 bases. CDR3 size: 16 residues. CDR1 and CDR2 from the germline V gene are SGDLS and YYNGEE. J was trimmed by 12 bases and V by 0 bases; bases with no gene match: 15. DNA of the CDR3: TGTGCCAGCAGCGTAGCTAGTACCGGGGGGACGGGGCGGCAGTTCTTC. Protein product: CASSVASTGGTGRQFF. Complete variable domain (other parts from reference TRBV9 and TRBJ2-1): DSGVTQTPKHLITATGQRVTLRCSPRSGDLSVYWYQQSLDQGLQFLIQYYNGEERAKGNILERFSAQQFPDLHSELNLSSLELGDSALYFCASSVASTGGTGRQFFGPGTRLTVL.

The V and J genes are TRBV19 and TRBJ1-6, with TRBD1 matching 10 bases. This CDR3 region has 17 residues. Per germline, CDR1 LNHDA and CDR2 SQIVND (reference sequence). Losses at the gene ends were 6 bases for V and 2 bases for J; bases not matched to a gene: 7. The chain's CDR3 is CASSHRDRGPYNSPLHF. DNA of the CDR3: TGTGCCAGTAGCCACCGGGACAGGGGCCCCTATAATTCACCCCTCCACTTT.

The CDR3 region has the DNA TGTGCCAGCAGCGGAGGACAGGCCAATCAGCCCCAGCATTTT. Translation gives CASSGGQANQPQHF. The V and J genes are TRBV9 and TRBJ1-5, with 7 positions matching TRBD1. Trimming took 3 bases from V and 3 from J; bases not matched to a gene: 3. CDR1 and CDR2 from the germline V gene are SGDLS and YYNGEE. The CDR3 totals 14 residues.

The chain has TRBV19 and TRBJ1-1; TRBD1 might be the D (5 bases). With 7 bases removed from V and 4 bases from J, the gap between germline ends came to 13 bases. Looked up from germline, CDR1 is LNHDA and CDR2 is SQIVND (reference sequence). The CDR3 has 13 amino acids. The CDR3 is CASTVPGITEAFF. In nucleotides, the CDR3 is TGTGCCAGTACGGTGCCAGGGATCACTGAAGCTTTCTTT.

The gene calls are TRBV6-6 and TRBJ2-1; 10 nucleotides match TRBD2. This CDR3 spans 16 amino acids. V was pared by 2 bases and J by 3 bases, with 4 bases of the junction left unmatched. Germline V gene data show CDR1 as MNHNY and CDR2 as SVGAGI (reference sequence). The CDR3 sequence is CASSYPSSGGYNEQFF. The CDR3 bases are TGTGCCAGCAGTTACCCGTCTAGCGGGGGCTACAATGAGCAGTTCTTC.

This chain joins TRBV5-1 and TRBJ2-3, with 8 bases fitting TRBD2. Germline CDR1 is SGHRS and CDR2 is YFSETQ. CDR3 length: 15 residues. The junction had 10 bases not matched to a gene; V was cut back by 7 bases and J by 3 bases. The CDR3 spells CASRFQAGGTDTQYF. As DNA, the CDR3 is TGCGCCAGCCGGTTCCAGGCGGGAGGAACAGATACGCAGTATTTT.

V is TRBV27 and J is TRBJ2-6, with D perhaps matching TRBD2 (5 bases). Germline CDR1 reads MNHEY; CDR2 reads SMNVEV (reference sequence). This CDR3 spans 20 amino acids. V shed 0 bases and J shed 0 bases, with 18 bases lying between them. This chain's CDR3 is CASSLSPPGSPSSGANVLTF. The CDR3 DNA sequence: TGTGCCAGCAGTTTATCCCCTCCGGGAAGCCCGAGCTCTGGGGCCAACGTCCTGACTTTC.

J is TRBJ1-2 and V is TRBV5-6; 9 bases fit TRBD1. V gave up 1 base and J gave up 8 bases; unmatched junction bases: 0. CDR1 is SGHDT, CDR2 YYEEEE, per germline. The CDR3 consists of 12 residues. CDR3 sequence (DNA): TGTGCCAGCAGCTTGACAGGGGGCGGCTACACCTTC. Translating it yields CASSLTGGGYTF. Full variable domain (remainder filled in from reference TRBV5-6 and TRBJ1-2): DAGVTQSPTHLIKTRGQQVTLRCSPKSGHDTVSWYQQALGQGPQFIFQYYEEEERQRGNFPDRFSGHQFPNYSSELNVNALLLGDSALYLCASSLTGGGYTFGSGTRLTVV.